A selection of T cell receptor beta chains follows, all from one sample in a study of shared clonotypes between healthy human individuals. Data came from immunoSEQ multiplex PCR; TCRdb stores just in-frame clones and leaves some out. The sample includes a few million clones, 90% to 97% of them seen just once. The material sequenced was naive CD4+ T cells sorted from blood. Receptors were obtained from a young man in good health. Both conserved end residues are part of each CDR3. D genes are given only for firm matches. Part of the rows lack a size; the others show once, few, many or a class for expanded clones.

j_call d_call clone_size v_call cdr3_nt cdr3_aa
TRBJ1-4 - - TRBV29-1 TGCAGCGTTAGGGGGGATGAAAAACTGTTTTTT CSVRGDEKLFF
TRBJ2-2 - few TRBV2 TGTGCCAGCAGGAGGGAGAGCGCGAACACCGGGGAGCTGTTTTTT CASRRESANTGELFF
TRBJ1-6 - - TRBV7-9 TGTGCCAGCAGTATTAGTTCACCCCTCCACTTT CASSISSPLHF
TRBJ2-7 - - TRBV18 TGTGCCAGCTCACCACAGGACTACGAGCAGTACTTC CASSPQDYEQYF
TRBJ1-5 - - TRBV5-5 TGTGCCAGCAGCTTGGGGTTTGGGAATCAGCCCCAGCATTTT CASSLGFGNQPQHF
TRBJ2-2 TRBD2 - TRBV28 TGTGCCAGCAGTTCCTCCGGGAGGCGGGGGGGCGCCGGGGAGCTGTTTTTT CASSSSGRRGGAGELFF
TRBJ1-1 - - TRBV7-2 TGTGCCAGCAGCCACGCTCCGAACACTGAAGCTTTCTTT CASSHAPNTEAFF
TRBJ2-3 TRBD1 - TRBV5-1 TGCGCCAGCAGCTCAACAGGGGTAGATACGCAGTATTTT CASSSTGVDTQYF
TRBJ2-2 TRBD2 - TRBV7-9 TGTGCCAGCAGCCTGCTGCCTAGCGGGAGAGGCGACACCGGGGAGCTGTTTTTT CASSLLPSGRGDTGELFF
TRBJ1-4 - - TRBV5-3 TGTGCCAGAAGCATAATGACAGGCATTGAGGAAAAACTGTTTTTT CARSIMTGIEEKLFF
TRBJ2-2 - once TRBV11-2 TGTGCCAGCAGCCATGCGGGATCGACCGGGGAGCTGTTTTTT CASSHAGSTGELFF
TRBJ1-5 - - TRBV10-1 TGCGCCAGCAGTGGCGACGGGACATTGAGTGGCAATCAGCCCCAGCATTTT CASSGDGTLSGNQPQHF
TRBJ2-4 - - TRBV15 TGTGCCACCAGCAGAGATTTCGGGCCGAATAAAAACATTCAGTACTTC CATSRDFGPNKNIQYF
TRBJ1-1 - - TRBV29-1 TGCAGCGTTGAAGGCCGGTTGAACACTGAAGCTTTCTTT CSVEGRLNTEAFF
TRBJ2-7 - - TRBV27 TGTGCCAGCAGCTATAAGGGGACCCCCTCCTACGAGCAGTACTTC CASSYKGTPSYEQYF
TRBJ2-1 TRBD2 - TRBV6-5 TGTGCCAGCAGTTACTTTAGCGGGAGTGGAAATGAGCAGTTCTTC CASSYFSGSGNEQFF
TRBJ2-1 TRBD2 - TRBV6-1 TGTGCCAGCAGTGAAATGGGACTAGCGGCCTCCAATGAGCAGTTCTTC CASSEMGLAASNEQFF
TRBJ1-5 TRBD1 - TRBV19 TGTGCCAGTAGGGTTACAGGGGCCCATCAGCCCCAGCATTTT CASRVTGAHQPQHF
TRBJ1-1 - - TRBV7-9 TGTGCCAGCAGCTTATCGGCGGTGAACACTGAAGCTTTCTTT CASSLSAVNTEAFF
TRBJ2-7 TRBD2 once TRBV7-9 TGTGCCAGCAGCTTGCGGGAGCTTGTTTACGAGCAGTACTTC CASSLRELVYEQYF
TRBJ2-1 - - TRBV5-1 TGCGCCAGCAGCCCCCCCCTGGGCGGTGAGCAGTTCTTC CASSPPLGGEQFF
TRBJ1-1 - - TRBV25-1 TGTGCCAGCAGTGACCCAACTAGGGGCACTGAAGCTTTCTTT CASSDPTRGTEAFF
TRBJ2-4 - - TRBV18 TGTGCCAGCTCACCTACAGGGACACCCAAAAACATTCAGTACTTC CASSPTGTPKNIQYF
TRBJ2-7 - - TRBV7-6 TGTGCCAGCTCCTTAGGGAGGCAGACAGGTGGTATGGAGCAGTACTTC CASSLGRQTGGMEQYF
TRBJ1-2 TRBD1 - TRBV10-1 TGCGCCAGCAGCCAGGACAGGGACTATGGCTACACCTTC CASSQDRDYGYTF
TRBJ2-1 - - TRBV5-1 TGCGCCAGCAGCTTGGTCGGGAGTAGCTACAATGAGCAGTTCTTC CASSLVGSSYNEQFF
TRBJ1-5 - - TRBV2 TGTGCCAGCAGTGCGGGGGAACGCAATCAGCCCCAGCATTTT CASSAGERNQPQHF
TRBJ2-2 - once TRBV5-1 TGCGCCAGCAGCTTGTTGACCTCCGACACCGGGGAGCTGTTTTTT CASSLLTSDTGELFF
TRBJ2-7 TRBD2 - TRBV2 TGTGCCAGCAGTCCATCTTCCGGGACTAGCGTCGAGCAGTACTTC CASSPSSGTSVEQYF
TRBJ1-4 - once TRBV5-4 TGTGCCAGCAGCTTGAAGTCCCTTAATGAAAAACTGTTTTTT CASSLKSLNEKLFF
TRBJ2-7 - - TRBV11-3 TGTGCCAGCAGCTCTTATTACGGGGGCGAGCAGTACTTC CASSSYYGGEQYF
TRBJ1-1 - - TRBV10-3 TGTGCCATCAGTGAGCTCCTCCTCGGAGACACTGAAGCTTTCTTT CAISELLLGDTEAFF
TRBJ1-4 - - TRBV7-9 TGTGCCAGCAGCCGACCGGGGCTAAAACTGTTTTTT CASSRPGLKLFF
TRBJ1-3 - - TRBV30 TGTGCCTGGGACGGGGTCGGGGCGAAGGGAAACACCATATATTTT CAWDGVGAKGNTIYF
TRBJ2-2 - - TRBV30 TGTGCCTGGAGGGGACTCGCCGGGGAGCTGTTTTTT CAWRGLAGELFF
TRBJ1-2 TRBD1 - TRBV9 TGTGCCAGCAGCGTAGGAGAACAGGGGGACTATGGCTACACCTTC CASSVGEQGDYGYTF
TRBJ2-2 - - TRBV5-6 TGTGCCAGCAGCTTGCGGGGGCCGCCCGGGGAGCTGTTTTTT CASSLRGPPGELFF
TRBJ2-2 TRBD1 - TRBV5-8 TGTGCCAGCAGCTTACAGGGGATCGGGGAGCTGTTTTTT CASSLQGIGELFF
TRBJ2-7 TRBD2 - TRBV7-2 TGTGCCAGCAGTTCTTCCCGGGGGGGACCTTACGAGCAGTACTTC CASSSSRGGPYEQYF
TRBJ2-7 TRBD1 - TRBV6-5 TGTGCCAGCAGTAACCGGGACAGCGGCTACGAGCAGTACTTC CASSNRDSGYEQYF
TRBJ2-7 TRBD2 - TRBV6-6 TGTGCCTCGGTCGGGGGGGTGTCCTACGAGCAGTACTTC CASVGGVSYEQYF
TRBJ1-1 - - TRBV6-1 TGTGCCAGCAGTGAAACGGCATTGTGGGAAGCTTTCTTT CASSETALWEAFF
TRBJ1-1 - - TRBV28 TGTGCCAGCAGTTTATGGCCCGGTATCAATGAAGCTTTCTTT CASSLWPGINEAFF
TRBJ1-1 - - TRBV6-1 TGTGCCAGCAGTGGTATCGAGTCTATGGTCAACACTGAAGCTTTCTTT CASSGIESMVNTEAFF
TRBJ2-3 - - TRBV6-4 TGTGCCAGCAGTGACGAAGGCGGAGGTACGCAGTATTTT CASSDEGGGTQYF
TRBJ1-3 - - TRBV15 TGTGCCACCAGCAGTGCCAGGATCATTTCCCCCGACTCTGGAAACACCATATATTTT CATSSARIISPDSGNTIYF
TRBJ2-2 TRBD1 - TRBV19 TGTGCCAGTAGTCTTACAGGGGGTACCGGGGAGCTGTTTTTT CASSLTGGTGELFF
TRBJ2-7 - - TRBV7-9 TGTGCCAGCAGCTTAGACAGGGTCACCTACGAGCAGTACTTC CASSLDRVTYEQYF